Detailed here is one T cell receptor (beta chain). Its antigen is not yet known. The input lacks base qualities; no much larger clone sits a single base away. The data stem from a study of blood T cell repertoires in COVID-19 (dated by TCRdb to about 2020). Turning to the overall study: Samples covering the acute and convalescent phases of COVID-19 were provided by collaborators in the United States, Italy and Spain. The dataset comprised deeply sampled blood TCRbeta repertoires from subjects exposed to, actively infected with, or recovered from COVID-19. Nearly every sample came with metadata listing a de-identified subject ID, COVID-19 status, age in years and sex. The material from the prospective study consisted of cDNA or gDNA derived from T cells, B-cell-depleted T cells, or PBMCs. The repertoires were released in a freely available public database intended as a resource for research on the immune response to SARS-CoV-2. Where available, HLA class I and class II types were taken from metadata supplied by the sample provider and were not determined by assay-based typing. Samples came from the ongoing ImmuneRACE study (first 160 participants) plus 1,254 subjects from 6 global collaborators.

TCRbeta CDR3 regions were amplified from genomic DNA by means of the immunoSEQ Assay, a bias-controlled multiplex PCR. In the authors' own workflow: Nucleated cell counts per sample were estimated from amplification of reference gene primers within the assay. To quantify the absolute abundance of each unique TCRbeta CDR3 rearrangement, sequence reads were collapsed and filtered. For each sample, productive Simpson clonality was calculated by taking the square root of Simpson's diversity index across productive rearrangements. The source is immuneACCESS, and TCRdb retained only in-frame sequences with V and J called. Part of the clones is not carried over; for the studies checked, unresolved V genes explain less than half of this, and the remainder is unexplained. That table is the source of V, J and clone size, and D and trimming were worked out from the DNA. For this sample the table gives fewer than 85,000 clones, of which around 90% were detected only once. The ten biggest clones cover more than 8% of the sample.

General findings and caveats noted by the study authors: The quantity of clinical and demographic metadata differed by source and by participant and was supplied without curation.

The cysteine opens and the phenylalanine closes a CDR3 of 14 amino acids. The read is trimmed to its CDR3 DNA, 42 bases read in frame from base 1. Reading the germline V gene (reference sequence) gives CDR1 LGHDT and CDR2 YNNKEL. V is trimmed back by 4 bases and J by 2 bases, and the junction contains 2 bases that no gene match accounts for. Whole blood was collected in K2EDTA tubes by collaborating institutions according to the institutions' own protocols. For TCRbeta analysis, collaborator samples were shipped as frozen whole blood, as isolated PBMCs, or as DNA extracted from either sample type. What was sequenced was peripheral blood. The chain joins TRBV3-1 (or the pseudogene TRBV3-2) to TRBJ1-1; TRBD1 aligns with 9 central bases. This TCR came from a human donor in a cohort sampled during active COVID-19. The CDR3 reads as follows: CASSRDRANTEAFF. The DNA sequence is TGTGCCAGCAGCCGGGACAGGGCCAACACTGAAGCTTTCTTT.